The 19 T cell receptor beta chains below all came from one sample that was sequenced in a study of radiotherapy plus CTLA-4 blockade in lung cancer. Clones were read by immunoSEQ multiplex PCR, and TCRdb kept only the in-frame ones, dropping some. The sample lists more than 95,000 clones; approximately 84% were seen once. The starting material was peripheral blood, obtained from a patient treated with radiotherapy plus ipilimumab. The source of these receptors is a human donor with non-small cell lung cancer who had a partial response to radiotherapy plus ipilimumab.

V usage is TRBV28 and J usage is TRBJ2-6, with D tentatively TRBD1 (6 bases). The V gene lost 6 bases and the J gene lost 1 base, with 10 bases spanning the gap. Germline assignment: CDR1 MDHEN and CDR2 SYDVKM. This CDR3 is built from 15 residues. CDR3 in amino acids: CASREQGSGANVLTF. Here the CDR3 DNA reads TGTGCCAGCAGGGAACAGGGATCTGGGGCCAACGTCCTGACTTTC.

This clone came up many times. V usage is TRBV6-1 and J usage is TRBJ2-5; 11 positions agree with TRBD2. The CDR3 spans 12 residues. V lost 9 bases to trimming and J lost 5 bases; unmatched junction nucleotides: 2. The V gene's germline CDR1 is MNHNS and CDR2 SASEGT. CDR3 DNA sequence: TGTGCCAGTTTAGCGGGAGGGGAGACCCAGTACTTC. It encodes CASLAGGETQYF.

The V call is TRBV5-1, the J call TRBJ2-7, with 7 positions matching TRBD1. The length of the CDR3 is 14 residues. Germline lookup yields CDR1 SGHRS and CDR2 YFSETQ. The trim removed 3 bases at V and 1 base at J, leaving 4 bases unmatched. The CDR3 is CASSSPGQSYEQYF. The CDR3 DNA follows: TGCGCCAGCAGCTCACCGGGACAGTCCTACGAGCAGTACTTC. The variable domain in full, with the rest retrieved from reference TRBV5-1 and TRBJ2-7, is KAGVTQTPRYLIKTRGQQVTLSCSPISGHRSVSWYQQTPGQGLQFLFEYFSETQRNKGNFPGRFSGRQFSNSRSEMNVSTLELGDSALYLCASSSPGQSYEQYFGPGTRLTVT.

This clone showed up just once. The chain couples TRBV7-2 to TRBJ2-7; D is ambiguous. Germline V lookup: CDR1 SGHTA, CDR2 FQGNSA. V gave up 2 bases and J gave up 2 bases, with 7 bases separating them. The CDR3 has 13 residues. This CDR3 reads CASSLIRAYEQYF. The CDR3 coding sequence is TGTGCCAGCAGCTTAATCCGGGCCTACGAGCAGTACTTC.

This sequence joins TRBV28 and TRBJ1-3; maybe TRBD1 (5 bases). This CDR3 contains 15 residues. Germline V gives CDR1 MDHEN, CDR2 SYDVKM. V gave up 7 bases and J gave up 5 bases, with 18 bases separating them. In nucleotides, the CDR3 is TGTGCCAGCATCAGTCATGGGGCGGACCGAAACACCATATATTTT. It yields the protein CASISHGADRNTIYF.

This chain joins TRBV6-6 and TRBJ2-7; 12 nucleotides align to TRBD1. After removal of 6 bases from V and 7 bases from J, the junction contained 10 bases not matched to a gene. The CDR3 has 15 amino acids. CDR1 and CDR2 (germline): MNHNY, SVGAGI (reference sequence). CDR3 in DNA: TGTGCCAGCAGCCCCCCGGGACAGGGGGCGCGGGAGCAGTACTTC. It translates to CASSPPGQGAREQYF.

This chain connects TRBV7-2 to TRBJ1-1; D is undetermined. V lost 3 bases and J 4 bases, leaving 12 bases between the germline ends. Germline CDR1 and CDR2: SGHTA and FQGNSA. The CDR3 contains 14 residues. This CDR3 is CASSFSPSVTEAFF. Written as DNA, the CDR3 is TGTGCCAGCAGCTTCTCCCCTTCGGTCACTGAAGCTTTCTTT.

The chain couples TRBV7-8 to TRBJ2-5, with D perhaps matching TRBD1 (5 bases). The CDR3 covers 16 residues. The germline V gene has CDR1 SGHVS and CDR2 FQNEAQ. The V and J ends lost 5 bases and 4 bases respectively, with 20 bases between them. CDR3 in amino acids: CASSLGRQGIPETQYF. The CDR3 bases are TGTGCCAGCAGCCTTGGCCGGCAGGGAATCCCAGAGACCCAGTACTTC.

The chain couples TRBV9 to TRBJ1-4; TRBD1 matches 7 bases. The CDR3 contains 16 residues. Germline assignment: CDR1 SGDLS and CDR2 YYNGEE. Unmatched junction bases numbered 11, after V lost 6 bases and J lost 3 bases. The CDR3 spells CASTPVLTGPNEKLFF. Here the CDR3 DNA reads TGTGCCAGCACCCCCGTGTTGACAGGGCCTAATGAAAAACTGTTTTTT.

The J gene is TRBJ2-1, the V gene TRBV14; D possibly corresponds to TRBD2 (6 bases). The germline V gene encodes CDR1 SGHDN and CDR2 FVKESK. Trimming pared 2 bases from V and 7 bases from J, leaving 18 bases between. The CDR3 extends over 16 amino acids. The CDR3 nucleotides are TGTGCCAGCAGCCAACTCCGGGACGGGGGTCGAAATGAGCAGTTCTTC. The encoded protein is CASSQLRDGGRNEQFF.

The chain couples TRBV27 to TRBJ2-1; 7 bases fit TRBD2. The CDR3 covers 16 residues. From germline, CDR1 is MNHEY and CDR2 SMNVEV (reference sequence). V shed 6 bases, J shed 5 bases, and the junction held 13 bases outside the gene matches. The CDR3 loop reads CASSPLTGGGHNEQFF. For the CDR3, the DNA is TGTGCCAGCAGCCCCTTAACGGGAGGAGGTCACAATGAGCAGTTCTTC.

CDR3 nucleotide sequence: TGTGCCAGCAGCTTGGTGCCCCGGACAGGTCTCGAGGAGACCCAGTACTTC. This codes for CASSLVPRTGLEETQYF. V and J are TRBV5-5 and TRBJ2-5; 7 bases are shared with TRBD1. The CDR3 is 17 residues long. Trimming cost V 0 bases and J 5 bases; bases outside gene matches: 13. Germline values: CDR1 SGHKS, CDR2 YYEKEE (reference sequence).

This chain links TRBV9 with TRBJ1-1, with D possibly being TRBD1 (5 bases). The V end was cut by 1 base, the J end by 4 bases, with 11 bases between. The CDR3 spans 14 residues. The germline gives CDR1 SGDLS, CDR2 YYNGEE. CDR3 amino acids: CASSVRGIATEAFF. The CDR3 DNA reads as TGTGCCAGCAGCGTAAGGGGTATAGCCACTGAAGCTTTCTTT.

V and J are TRBV7-9 and TRBJ2-5; 10 bases are a match to TRBD1. V was clipped by 5 bases and J by 9 bases; unmatched bases: 9. This CDR3 comprises 14 residues. In germline, CDR1 is SEHNR, CDR2 FQNEAQ (reference sequence). CDR3 coding DNA: TGTGCCAGCAGCCTTACGGACAGGGGGAAGGCCCAGTACTTC. It encodes CASSLTDRGKAQYF.

This chain connects TRBV7-2 to TRBJ1-5; possible D gene TRBD1, 5 bases. Germline CDR1 SGHTA, CDR2 FQGNSA. The CDR3 consists of 15 residues. V shed 0 bases and J shed 4 bases, with 10 bases lying between them. In DNA, the CDR3 is TGTGCCAGCAGCTTAGCCGGGGGTTTAAATCAGCCCCAGCATTTT. Residues: CASSLAGGLNQPQHF.

The chain couples TRBV4-3 to TRBJ2-6; 9 nucleotides line up with TRBD1. Per the germline V gene, CDR1 is LGHNA and CDR2 is YSLEER. The CDR3 has 20 amino acids. J gave up 0 bases and V 1 base, and 10 bases lay outside the gene matches. The CDR3 sequence is CASSQGRDRVIGSGANVLTF. As DNA, the CDR3 is TGCGCCAGCAGCCAAGGCCGGGACAGGGTTATAGGCTCTGGGGCCAACGTCCTGACTTTC.

Only one count was recorded for this clone. The chain carries TRBV30 and TRBJ1-1; 8 positions agree with TRBD1. V dropped 2 bases and J dropped 0; count of bases not matched to a gene: 8. Germline lookup yields CDR1 GTSNPN and CDR2 SVGIG (reference sequence). The CDR3 covers 16 residues. The CDR3 here is CAWSNRQGLLNTEAFF. The CDR3 nucleotides are TGTGCCTGGAGTAACCGACAGGGGCTTCTGAACACTGAAGCTTTCTTT.

The chain employs TRBV7-9 and TRBJ2-7, with 9 nucleotides matching TRBD2. The ends lost 3 bases at V and 6 bases at J; junction bases unmatched: 12. Germline CDR1 SEHNR, CDR2 FQNEAQ (reference sequence). CDR3 length equals 16 residues. The CDR3 sequence: CASSLGAGGTNGEQYV. The CDR3 coding sequence is TGTGCCAGCAGCTTGGGGGCGGGGGGGACAAATGGCGAGCAGTACGTC.

The rearrangement joins TRBV4-2 to TRBJ2-3; D remains ambiguous. This CDR3 is built from 17 residues. Germline V gene lookup returns CDR1 LGHNA and CDR2 YNFKEQ. The germline V and J ends were trimmed by 0 bases and 1 base, with 14 bases remaining between them. Written as DNA, the CDR3 is TGTGCCAGCAGCCAAGACCTGCTTGTCCTACGCACAGATACGCAGTATTTT. Amino acid sequence: CASSQDLLVLRTDTQYF.